This T cell receptor beta chain was found in a study of early T cells in non-severe SARS-CoV-2 infection. Study overall: With bulk RNA from unsorted whole blood as input, sequencing yielded unpaired chains.

The TCR library protocol attached unique molecular identifiers to the individual cDNA molecules. TCRdb ran MiXCR on the 5' RACE reads and lists one entry per CDR3 protein. The repertoire includes approximately 88,000 distinct CDR3 sequences, approximately 13% of them detected once, and 1.4% sits in the top ten. Trimming cost V 5 bases and J 0 bases; bases outside gene matches: 4. The length of the CDR3 is 15 residues. Germline CDR1 and CDR2: LNHDA and SQIVND (reference sequence). This clonotype showed up many times. The antigen is unknown. Findings and limits, study-wide: VDJdb matching skewed toward anti-spike CD8 responses, missing private and CD4 specificities.

The sequencing sample was made of whole blood. This sequence originates from an adult who was a healthcare worker with PCR-confirmed SARS-CoV-2 infection or an uninfected control (not recorded which). This sequence joins TRBV19 and TRBJ2-1; 7 bases agree with TRBD2. CDR3 loop: CASSVGGSSYNEQFF. The CDR3 DNA is TGTGCCAGTAGTGTCGGCGGGAGCTCCTACAATGAGCAGTTCTTC.